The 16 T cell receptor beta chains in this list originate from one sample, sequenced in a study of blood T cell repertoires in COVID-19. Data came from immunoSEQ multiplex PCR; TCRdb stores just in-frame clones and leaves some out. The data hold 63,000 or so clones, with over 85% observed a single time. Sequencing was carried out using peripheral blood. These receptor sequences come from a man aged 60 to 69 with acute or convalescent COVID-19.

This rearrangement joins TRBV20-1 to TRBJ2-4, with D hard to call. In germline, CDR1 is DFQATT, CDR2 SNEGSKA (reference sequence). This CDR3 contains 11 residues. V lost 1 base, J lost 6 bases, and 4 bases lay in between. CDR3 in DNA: TGCAGTGCTAGAGTCAGAAACATTCAGTACTTC. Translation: CSARVRNIQYF.

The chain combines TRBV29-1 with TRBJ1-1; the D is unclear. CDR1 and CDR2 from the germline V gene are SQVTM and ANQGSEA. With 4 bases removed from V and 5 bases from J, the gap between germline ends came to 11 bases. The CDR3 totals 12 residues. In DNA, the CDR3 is TGCAGCGTTGGTAACGGAGGGACTGAAGCTTTCTTT. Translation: CSVGNGGTEAFF.

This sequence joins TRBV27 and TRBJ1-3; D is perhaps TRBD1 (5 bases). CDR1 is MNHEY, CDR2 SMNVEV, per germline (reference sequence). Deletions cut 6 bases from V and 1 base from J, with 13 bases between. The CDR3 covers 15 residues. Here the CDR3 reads CASRTLSGSGNTIYF. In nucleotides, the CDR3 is TGTGCCAGCAGGACACTCTCAGGGTCTGGAAACACCATATATTTT.

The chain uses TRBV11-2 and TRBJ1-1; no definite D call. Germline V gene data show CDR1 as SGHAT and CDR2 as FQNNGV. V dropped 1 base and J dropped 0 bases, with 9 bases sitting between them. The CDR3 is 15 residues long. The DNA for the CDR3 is TGTGCCAGCAGCTTAGGCGGGGTAATGAACACTGAAGCTTTCTTT. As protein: CASSLGGVMNTEAFF.

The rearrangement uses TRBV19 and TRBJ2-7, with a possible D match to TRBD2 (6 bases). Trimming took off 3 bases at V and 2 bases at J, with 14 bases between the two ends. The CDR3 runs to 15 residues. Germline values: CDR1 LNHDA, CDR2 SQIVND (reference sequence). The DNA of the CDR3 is TGTGCCAGTAGTATCAATGGAGGGCCTCCCTACGAGCAGTACTTC. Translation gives CASSINGGPPYEQYF.

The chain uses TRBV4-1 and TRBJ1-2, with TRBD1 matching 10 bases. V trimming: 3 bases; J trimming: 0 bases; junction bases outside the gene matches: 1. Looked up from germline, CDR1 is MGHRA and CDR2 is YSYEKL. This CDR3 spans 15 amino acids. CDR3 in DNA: TGCGCCAGCAGCCAGACAGGGGGCTCTAACTATGGCTACACCTTC. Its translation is CASSQTGGSNYGYTF.

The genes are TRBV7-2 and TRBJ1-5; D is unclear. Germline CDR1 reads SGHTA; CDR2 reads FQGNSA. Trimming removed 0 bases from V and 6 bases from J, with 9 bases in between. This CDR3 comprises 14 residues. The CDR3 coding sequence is TGTGCCAGCAGCTTAGCGTACGGGAGTCAGCCCCAGCATTTT. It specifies CASSLAYGSQPQHF.

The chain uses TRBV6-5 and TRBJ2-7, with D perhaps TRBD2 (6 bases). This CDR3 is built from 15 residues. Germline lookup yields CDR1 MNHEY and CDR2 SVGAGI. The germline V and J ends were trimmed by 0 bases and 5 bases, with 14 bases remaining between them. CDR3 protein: CASSYSRGLGNEQYF. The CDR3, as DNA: TGTGCCAGCAGTTACTCGCGGGGCCTCGGGAACGAGCAGTACTTC.

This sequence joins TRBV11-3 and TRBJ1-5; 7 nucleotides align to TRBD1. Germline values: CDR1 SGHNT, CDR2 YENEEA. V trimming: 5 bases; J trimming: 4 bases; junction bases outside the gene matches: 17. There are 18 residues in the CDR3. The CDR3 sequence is CASSTRQGARPLNQPQHF. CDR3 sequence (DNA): TGTGCCAGCAGCACCCGACAGGGAGCGAGGCCTCTAAATCAGCCCCAGCATTTT.

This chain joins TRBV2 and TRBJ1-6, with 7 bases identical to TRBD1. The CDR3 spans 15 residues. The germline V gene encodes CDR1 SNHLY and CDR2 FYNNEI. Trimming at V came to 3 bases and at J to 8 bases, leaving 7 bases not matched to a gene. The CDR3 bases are TGTGCCAGCAGTGAGAGGGGGCAGGGGGATTCACCCCTCCACTTT. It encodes CASSERGQGDSPLHF. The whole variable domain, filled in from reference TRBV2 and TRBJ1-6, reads EPEVTQTPSHQVTQMGQEVILRCVPISNHLYFYWYRQILGQKVEFLVSFYNNEISEKSEIFDDQFSVERPDGSNFTLKIRSTKLEDSAMYFCASSERGQGDSPLHFGNGTRLTVT.

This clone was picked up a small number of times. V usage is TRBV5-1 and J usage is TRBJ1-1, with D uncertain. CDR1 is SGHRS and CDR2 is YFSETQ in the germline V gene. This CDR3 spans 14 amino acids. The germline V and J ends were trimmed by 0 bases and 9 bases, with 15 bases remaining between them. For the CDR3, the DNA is TGCGCCAGCAGCTTGGCTAGTCGGGGATCAAAAGCTTTCTTT. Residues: CASSLASRGSKAFF.

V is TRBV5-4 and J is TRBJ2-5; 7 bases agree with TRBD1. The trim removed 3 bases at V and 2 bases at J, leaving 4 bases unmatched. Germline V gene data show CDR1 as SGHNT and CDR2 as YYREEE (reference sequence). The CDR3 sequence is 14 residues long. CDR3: CASSWGQQQETQYF. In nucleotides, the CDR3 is TGTGCCAGCAGCTGGGGACAGCAACAAGAGACCCAGTACTTC.

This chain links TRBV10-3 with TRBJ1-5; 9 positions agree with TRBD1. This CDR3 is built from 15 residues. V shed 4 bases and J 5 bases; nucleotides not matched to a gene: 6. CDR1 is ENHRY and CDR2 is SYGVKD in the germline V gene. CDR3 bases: TGTGCCATCAGTGGGGACAGGGTTTTCCATCAGCCCCAGCATTTT. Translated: CAISGDRVFHQPQHF.

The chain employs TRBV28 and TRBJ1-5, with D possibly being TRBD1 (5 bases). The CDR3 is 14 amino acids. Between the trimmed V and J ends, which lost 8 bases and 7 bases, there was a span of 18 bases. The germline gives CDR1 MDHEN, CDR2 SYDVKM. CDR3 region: CASRTPGGPQPQHF. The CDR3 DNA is TGTGCCAGCCGCACCCCGGGGGGTCCCCAGCCCCAGCATTTT.

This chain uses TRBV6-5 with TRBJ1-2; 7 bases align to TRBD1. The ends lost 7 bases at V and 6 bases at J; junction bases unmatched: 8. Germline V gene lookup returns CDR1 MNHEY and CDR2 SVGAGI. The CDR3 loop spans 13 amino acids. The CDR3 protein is CASTLRGQHGYTF. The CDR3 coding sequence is TGTGCCAGCACCTTAAGGGGACAGCATGGCTACACCTTC.

The CDR3 DNA sequence: TGTGCCAGAAGCCTGGACAGAGAGAACTATGGCTACACCTTC. Translated, it gives CARSLDRENYGYTF. This chain connects TRBV5-3 to TRBJ1-2; D may be TRBD1 (6 bases). TRBV5-3 is marked as an open reading frame, function uncertain. Trimming stripped 4 bases from V and 2 bases from J, with 12 bases between. This CDR3 contains 14 residues.